This is a list of T cell receptor beta chains from one sample in a study of PD-1 blockade in classical Hodgkin lymphoma. Repertoires were generated with immunoSEQ multiplex PCR, while TCRdb's copy carries only in-frame clones and drops some. The sample contains about 22,000 clones, roughly nine tenths of which appear only once. The sample was CD4+ T cells from blood. Receptor source: a human donor with classical Hodgkin lymphoma. Each CDR3 is given with its conserved first and last residue. Each record gives: V gene, clone size, D gene, J gene, CDR3 protein, CDR3 DNA. D genes are given only for firm matches. Size values are once, few and many counts, or a class for expanded clones, and some rows have none.

>TRBV4-1|once|-|TRBJ2-2
CASSQAGGIGELFF
TGCGCCAGCAGCCAGGCGGGTGGGATCGGGGAGCTGTTTTTT
>TRBV9|-|-|TRBJ2-3
CASSVSPGTGHETQYF
TGTGCCAGCAGCGTAAGTCCGGGCACGGGGCACGAGACGCAGTATTTT
>TRBV7-2|once|TRBD1|TRBJ2-7
CASSLARTGLYEQYF
TGTGCCAGCAGCTTAGCTAGGACAGGACTCTACGAGCAGTACTTC
>TRBV10-1|few|-|TRBJ1-1
CASSDGPEAFF
TGCGCCAGCAGTGACGGGCCTGAAGCTTTCTTT
>TRBV15|-|TRBD1|TRBJ1-4
CATGEVTGVGIELFF
TGTGCCACCGGCGAGGTGACAGGGGTTGGGATAGAACTGTTTTTT
>TRBV27|few|-|TRBJ1-6
CASNTLFTGRDSPLHF
TGTGCCAGCAACACGCTGTTCACAGGGAGGGATTCACCCCTCCACTTT
>TRBV4-1|-|-|TRBJ2-4
CASSQDGQGSNIQYF
TGCGCCAGCAGCCAAGATGGGCAGGGGTCAAACATTCAGTACTTC
>TRBV4-1|-|-|TRBJ2-7
CASSQSDVGRSSYEQYF
TGCGCCAGCAGCCAATCGGACGTGGGGCGGAGCTCCTACGAGCAGTACTTC
>TRBV7-9|-|TRBD1|TRBJ2-3
CASSNFPTTQGLRTDTQYF
TGTGCCAGCAGCAACTTTCCGACCACACAGGGGCTCCGCACAGATACGCAGTATTTT
>TRBV19|-|-|TRBJ2-6
CASTTVGKGANVLTF
TGTGCCAGTACCACAGTGGGGAAAGGGGCCAACGTCCTGACTTTC
>TRBV11-2|-|-|TRBJ1-3
CASSRYGRRSSGNTIYF
TGTGCCAGCAGCCGTTACGGACGGAGAAGCTCTGGAAACACCATATATTTT
>TRBV7-2|-|TRBD2|TRBJ2-3
CASSWSGTSGGTDTQYF
TGTGCCAGCAGCTGGAGCGGGACTAGCGGTGGCACAGATACGCAGTATTTT
>TRBV7-8|-|-|TRBJ2-7
CASSLTSNPYEQYF
TGTGCCAGCAGCTTAACTAGCAACCCCTACGAGCAGTACTTC
>TRBV30|-|-|TRBJ2-6
CARREANVLTF
TGTGCCCGTCGTGAGGCCAACGTCCTGACTTTC
>TRBV2|-|-|TRBJ2-7
CASSASQVGSYEQYF
TGTGCCAGCAGTGCCTCCCAGGTGGGCTCCTACGAGCAGTACTTC
>TRBV9|-|TRBD2|TRBJ2-3
CASSVISGVSLSTDTQYF
TGTGCCAGCAGCGTGATTAGCGGGGTCTCCCTTAGCACAGATACGCAGTATTTT